Listed below are T cell receptor beta chains from one sample, sequenced in a study of T cell repertoires in cytomegalovirus infection. In TCRdb, the reads were re-called with MiXCR into one record per CDR3 protein. The table lists approximately 750,000 distinct CDR3 sequences, approximately 40% of them singletons. The sample was PBMCs. The receptors were gathered from a human donor in good health (CMV status not recorded). Some clones in this sample may be carry-over from other donors' samples. Both conserved end residues are part of each CDR3. The D gene is left open where the match is weak. Size is stated for part of the rows, as once, few or many counts, or as a class when the clone is expanded.

d_call | j_call | clone_size | v_call | cdr3_nt | cdr3_aa
NA | TRBJ2-7 | many | TRBV7-2 | TGTGCCAGCAGCTCCACGGGCTCCTACGAGCAGTACTTC | CASSSTGSYEQYF
NA | TRBJ2-1 | few | TRBV4-2 | TGTGCCAGCAGCCAACGAGGGGTGATCGGGCAGTTCTTC | CASSQRGVIGQFF
TRBD2 | TRBJ2-1 | few | TRBV12-3/TRBV12-4 | TGTGCCAGCAGTGAGACTAGCGGGAGGATGTACAATGAGCAGTTCTTC | CASSETSGRMYNEQFF
NA | TRBJ1-3 | few | TRBV7-2 | TGTGCCAGCAGCCTCAAGAACACCATATATTTT | CASSLKNTIYF
TRBD1 | TRBJ1-4 | NA | TRBV19 | TGTGCCAGTAATCGACAGGGTGGAATTGAACTGTTTTTT | CASNRQGGIELFF
NA | TRBJ1-5 | few | TRBV28 | TGTGCCGGGGGGGGGTGGGGCGCAAATCAGCCCCAGCATTTT | CAGGGWGANQPQHF
TRBD1 | TRBJ2-5 | NA | TRBV4-2 | TGTGCCAGCAGCCAAACCGGGACAGGGGAGATTAGGGAGACCCAGTACTTC | CASSQTGTGEIRETQYF
NA | TRBJ2-3 | NA | TRBV28 | TGTGCCAGCAGTTTCAACAGGGCTACAGATACGCAGTATTTT | CASSFNRATDTQYF
NA | TRBJ1-4 | NA | TRBV27 | TGTGCCAGCAGGGTTACAGGGCTAAATGAAAAACTGTTTTTT | CASRVTGLNEKLFF
NA | TRBJ2-4 | NA | TRBV7-9 | TGTGCCAGCAGTCACCCCAAAAACATTCAGTACTTC | CASSHPKNIQYF
NA | TRBJ1-1 | NA | TRBV2 | TGTGCCAGCAGTAATCTCGCAGGGAACACTGAAGCTTTCTTT | CASSNLAGNTEAFF
NA | TRBJ1-5 | few | TRBV2 | TGTGCCAGCAGTGAAGGGGGGGGAAGGGGCAATCAGCCCCAGCATTTT | CASSEGGGRGNQPQHF
NA | TRBJ1-2 | many | TRBV6-1 | TGTGCCAGCAAGCTTACAGGGAATCATGGCTACACCTTC | CASKLTGNHGYTF
NA | TRBJ1-4 | NA | TRBV28 | TGTGCCATCATCTCCCCGAATGCTAATGAAAAACTGTTTTTT | CAIISPNANEKLFF
NA | TRBJ1-3 | NA | TRBV7-9 | TGTGCCAGCAGCCCTATGGGACGGACAATCTCTGGAAACACCATATATTTT | CASSPMGRTISGNTIYF
NA | TRBJ2-5 | few | TRBV19 | TGTGCCAGTAGGGCCCCCCACAAAGAGACCCAGTACTTC | CASRAPHKETQYF
NA | TRBJ1-2 | few | TRBV5-5 | TGTGCCAGCAGCTTGGCCGGCGGCAGACCACATGGCTACACCTTC | CASSLAGGRPHGYTF
TRBD2 | TRBJ2-3 | once | TRBV10-3 | TGTGCCATCAGTGAGGGGACTAGCGGGATCGGGGATACGCAGTATTTT | CAISEGTSGIGDTQYF
NA | TRBJ1-2 | NA | TRBV12-3/TRBV12-4 | TGTGCCAGCAGTTTAGACCTTAAGAACTATGGCTACACCTTC | CASSLDLKNYGYTF
NA | TRBJ1-2 | few | TRBV29-1 | TGCAGCTTCGGGACTGCGTCTAATGGCTACACCTTC | CSFGTASNGYTF
TRBD1 | TRBJ2-7 | NA | TRBV9 | TGTGCCAGCAGCCCCACCGGGACAGGATACTACGAGCAGTACTTC | CASSPTGTGYYEQYF
NA | TRBJ1-1 | NA | TRBV29-1 | TGCAGCGTTTTGGGGGGACCGAACACTGAAGCTTTCTTT | CSVLGGPNTEAFF
NA | TRBJ2-1 | NA | TRBV28 | TGTGCCAGCAGCCCCCTGCAGAGCTCCTACAATGACCAGTTCTTC | CASSPLQSSYNDQFF